This T cell receptor (beta chain) stems from a study of regulatory T cells in long-lasting Graves disease (dated by TCRdb to about 2021). Background on the whole study: Newly diagnosed Graves' disease patients had taken antithyroid drugs for less than 3 months. Persistent Graves' disease patients were compared with newly diagnosed Graves' disease patients by peripheral blood TCR sequencing and RNA sequencing. The study was registered as a clinical trial and conducted in China. A total of around 35 samples underwent TCR sequencing: about 13 from persistent and roughly 20 from newly diagnosed Graves' disease patients.

Library preparation employed multiplex PCR. Reads for this sample came from an Illumina HiSeq 4000. TCR beta libraries were built with iRepertoire HTBI primers and Arm-PCR amplification of CDR3 regions. PCR products were gel purified before sequencing. The authors' analysis ran thus. Gene usage analysis of CDR3 amino acid clonotypes relied on the roughly 58 TRBV and over 13 TRBJ segments identified across samples. COPE and FqMerger were used to merge filtered high-quality paired reads into contigs. BLAST was used to align contigs to the IMGT TRBV, TRBD and TRBJ reference genes, and CDR3 was defined following IMGT. Any clonotype with a frequency above 0.1% was counted as a highly expanded clone. Shannon entropy served as the measure of repertoire diversity, while the Gini coefficient captured V-J evenness. A clonotype was considered public if more than one individual shared it. TCRdb reran the public reads through fastp at Q25 and MiXCR, keeping productive beta chains. For every CDR3 protein sequence, its rows merge into one entry that carries the most common genes and DNA. These V and J calls derive from TCRdb rather than the authors' analysis. The sample profile shows hundreds of thousands of distinct CDR3 sequences; about a sixth of them were found once. The ten largest clones take up about 27% of the sample.

The CDR3, cysteine through phenylalanine, is 15 amino acids long. Solely the CDR3 DNA is kept, with 45 bases framed from the first base. In the germline V gene (reference sequence), CDR1 corresponds to LGHDT and CDR2 to YNNKEL. Explained via the paper, the time point label denotes: newly diagnosed GD, antithyroid drugs for less than 3 months. For both TCR sequencing and RNA sequencing, RNA was extracted from PBMCs using TRIzol. Graves' disease was diagnosed according to American Thyroid Association guidelines. The patients came from an endocrinology department in Xi'an, China. From each patient, approximately 9.9 milliliters of peripheral blood was collected into an EDTA anticoagulant tube. Ficoll Paque Plus density gradient separation was used to isolate PBMCs, and no further T cell sorting was done. An Agilent 2100 Bioanalyzer and agarose gel were used to assess RNA quality, and a NanoDrop 2000 was used to measure RNA concentration.

A remark on this clonotype: This receptor's antigen is unknown. One end of the junction does not line up with germline, which may come from a read error.

The research as a whole found: Persistent Graves' disease patients showed lower TCR Shannon entropy and fewer highly expanded clones than newly diagnosed patients, suggesting clonal expansion. Sequencing and analysis were limited to the TCR beta chain. The study examined only peripheral blood because the primary lesion, thyroid tissue, could not be accessed. Patients with persistent disease shared more public clonotypes (about 2,500) than newly diagnosed patients did (more than 900). TRBV28, TRBJ1-2 and TRBJ2-5 were preferentially used in persistent disease, while TRBV20-1 and TRBJ2-1 were favored in newly diagnosed disease. The authors acknowledged the small sample size as a limitation that may reduce accuracy.

The sample was also reused in another study, on T cells in Graves' hyperthyroidism and ophthalmopathy. As the second paper documents: Graves' hyperthyroidism was defined as stable when no progression to ophthalmopathy occurred over 18 months of follow-up. Hyperthyroidism patients were newly diagnosed, had a disease duration of under 2 months, and were aged 18 to 65 years. Exclusion was applied to patients with uncontrolled infections, other autoimmune diseases, pregnancy or lactation. Diagnoses were based on clinical symptoms, serum thyroxine and TRAb, thyroid ultrasound and orbital computed tomography. For the first round of RT-PCR on the TCR CDR3, the HTBI primer set was used together with the Qiagen OneStep RT-PCR kit. Most expanded thyroid clonotypes (frequency above 0.001) were also found in blood, which suggests that blood repertoires may mirror thyroid immune responses. In cross-validation, a model built on a 13 V-J signature told ophthalmopathy apart from stable hyperthyroidism with less than 90% sensitivity and roughly 82% specificity, and in testing the same model reached 80%/75%. In validation, the model predicted progression to ophthalmopathy a median of roughly 6.1 months before onset, with around 70% sensitivity and 72.22% specificity. TCR V-J signatures able to tell the groups apart were searched for in a discovery cohort of approximately 95 patients, of whom approximately 40 had Graves' ophthalmopathy and roughly 59 had stable Graves' hyperthyroidism. Whether ophthalmopathy could be predicted prospectively was tested in an independent validation cohort made up of under 20 hyperthyroidism patients plus 17 patients who later progressed to ophthalmopathy. The approximately 90 discovery patients were divided at random into training and test sets in a 7:3 ratio. Thyroid tissue and blood T-cell repertoires from several Graves' hyperthyroidism patients were also compared in the study. After blood sampling, hyperthyroidism patients were treated with methimazole at a starting dose of 30 mg daily, and ophthalmopathy patients were treated with high-dose intravenous methylprednisolone. The libraries were constructed in a second round of multiplex PCR and then size-selected and purified. The libraries were sequenced on an Illumina HiSeq2000 using paired-end 100 bp reads. SOAPnuke was used to process the raw data, throwing out any read that contained adapters or uncalled bases, had a mean Phred below 15, or lacked an exact constant-primer or identifier match. High-quality paired reads were merged with COPE v1.2.5, and unique nucleotide sequences were defined as clonotypes. MiTCR v1.1 was used to align the clonotypes against IMGT TRBV, TRBD and TRBJ reference segments. Only V-J combinations with frequency above 0.0001, covering 99.2% of repertoires, were analysed. A TCS score was defined as the ratio of F50 (clonal expansion) to E x V (chaos), with BLOSUM62-based TCRdist applied between CDR3 peptides within each V-J. Welch's t-statistics and random forest reduced fewer than 600 V-J features to around 14, which were used in a naive Bayes classifier (R e1071). Sample size was not statistically predetermined, and investigators were not blinded to group allocation. TCR Vbeta CDR3 sequencing of around 130 peripheral blood samples (fewer than 45 ophthalmopathy, 75 to 85 hyperthyroidism and roughly 17 progressor patients) is reported in the paper.

This receptor chain uses TRBV3-1 and TRBJ2-5; the D assignment is uncertain and may be TRBD1 or TRBD2, with 5 bases supporting each. The sequence came from a man in his forties with Graves disease. Donor details come from another sample of the same person, matched by shared clones. The sample was peripheral blood mononuclear cells (PBMCs), taken at new diagnosis, from a patient treated with antithyroid drugs. The DNA reads TGTGCCAGCAGCCAAGTTTGGTGGGACCAGGAGACCCAGTACTTC. This is translated as CASSQVWWDQETQYF.